This T cell receptor beta chain was captured by sequencing in a study of blood T cells in healthy people across ages. A sample-barcoded 5' primer and a J-beta primer mix were used in a second PCR of roughly 7 to 12 cycles. TCRdb recomputed calls from the 5' RACE reads with MiXCR, one row per CDR3 protein. The sample carries about 1.4 million distinct CDR3 sequences, 59% recorded once. Germline V lookup: CDR1 DFQATT, CDR2 SNEGSKA (reference sequence). V was pared by 0 bases and J by 7 bases, with 6 bases of the junction left unmatched. This CDR3 is 15 amino acids long. The TCR comes from a man aged 18 to 29 in good health. Sequences were obtained from blood. The V and J genes are TRBV20-1 and TRBJ2-1; 10 bases match TRBD2. CDR3 in amino acids: CSARDSGRSRNEQFF. The CDR3 DNA follows: TGCAGTGCTAGAGATAGCGGGAGGTCAAGAAATGAGCAGTTCTTC.